This T cell receptor beta chain was sequenced during a study of T cell responses to AZD1222 COVID-19 vaccine. Study-wide results and limits: Clonal diversity may have been underestimated, and the donors were mostly white British, with more females than males.

Trimming removed 2 bases from V and 1 base from J, with 12 bases in between. The CDR3 consists of 16 residues. Germline V gives CDR1 MGHRA, CDR2 YSYEKL. Method: immunoSEQ multiplex PCR; TCRdb's copy keeps in-frame clones and lacks some. Among approximately 76,000 clones, nearly 85% were seen once, and the ten largest hold approximately 2.8%. To note about this clone: Its antigen is not identified.

The source of this sequence is an adult in good health. The V gene is TRBV4-1, the J gene TRBJ2-1, with a weak D call TRBD1 (5 bases). The sample was peripheral blood, taken on day 0 of AZD1222 vaccination. DNA of the CDR3: TGCGCCAGCAGCCAACCAGGGCGGCATTCCTACAATGAGCAGTTCTTC. Protein sequence: CASSQPGRHSYNEQFF.